The 6 T cell receptor beta chains in this list originate from one sample, sequenced in a study of T cell repertoires in cytomegalovirus infection. Each CDR3 protein gets one entry after TCRdb re-called the reads with MiXCR. The repertoire holds about 830,000 distinct CDR3 sequences, about 31% seen once, with 9.5% to 15% in the top ten. No antigen has been assigned to these receptors. The sample consisted of cultured CD8+ T cells from PBMCs, taken from culture after CMV antigen stimulation. Every receptor here comes from a human donor in good health (CMV status not recorded). Some clones in this sample may be carry-over from other donors' samples.

This chain uses TRBV12-5 with TRBJ1-2; D ambiguous. Germline V CDR1 and CDR2: LGHNT, FRNRAP. CDR3 length: 15 residues. V gave up 5 bases and J gave up 0 bases, with 13 bases separating them. Here the CDR3 DNA reads TGTGCTAGTGGTCCTTGGACGGCTACTAACTATGGCTACACCTTC. It yields the protein CASGPWTATNYGYTF.

In this sample, this clonotype turned up a few times. For the CDR3, the DNA is TGTGCCAGCAGCCTCGACCGGGACAGAAGTTATGGCTACACCTTC. Protein sequence: CASSLDRDRSYGYTF. The genes are TRBV7-6 and TRBJ1-2; 7 bases fit TRBD1. V trimming: 5 bases; J trimming: 5 bases; junction bases outside the gene matches: 11. The CDR3 runs 15 residues. Germline CDR1 and CDR2: SGHVS and FNYEAQ.

V and J are TRBV28 and TRBJ2-5; D perhaps matches TRBD2 (6 bases). Germline V CDR1 and CDR2: MDHEN, SYDVKM. The CDR3 length is 13 residues. The V end lost 4 bases, the J end lost 3 bases, and 9 bases lay between the germline ends. CDR3: CASSSSAEETQYF. The CDR3 DNA reads as TGTGCCAGCAGTTCTAGCGCGGAAGAGACCCAGTACTTC.

To note about this clonotype: A much larger clone differs from this one at a single base, so this may be a read error. This CDR3 is CASSLVRQYTGRNRGLGNEQFF. Here the CDR3 DNA reads TGTGCTAGCAGCTTAGTGAGACAGTACACAGGCCGGAATCGTGGGTTGGGCAATGAGCAGTTCTTC. The chain joins TRBV7-7 to TRBJ2-1; D may be TRBD1 (5 bases). Per the germline V gene, CDR1 is SSHAT and CDR2 is FNYEAQ (reference sequence). This CDR3 has 22 residues.

This clonotype was seen repeatedly, ten times or more. V and J are TRBV5-6 and TRBJ2-7; D remains unclear. Trimming removed 0 bases at V and 2 bases at J, with 3 bases between. Germline assignment: CDR1 SGHDT and CDR2 YYEEEE. The CDR3 loop spans 12 amino acids. Here the CDR3 DNA reads TGTGCCAGCAGCTTGGGTACCTACGAGCAGTACGTC. It yields the protein CASSLGTYEQYV.

This chain joins TRBV13 and TRBJ2-5; 12 bases are shared with TRBD1. Germline loops: CDR1 PRHDT, CDR2 FYEKMQ (reference sequence). The CDR3 has 15 amino acids. Trimming cost V 3 bases and J 10 bases; bases outside gene matches: 9. This CDR3 reads CASSLRDRGLGSQYF. In nucleotides, the CDR3 is TGTGCCAGCAGCTTGCGGGACAGGGGGCTAGGGAGCCAGTACTTC.